These T cell receptor beta chains were read from a single sample in a study of immune heterogeneity within non-small cell lung tumors. One entry per CDR3 protein results from TCRdb running MiXCR on the multiplex PCR reads. The table includes about 34,000 distinct CDR3 sequences, about 30% detected once. Input material: lung tumor tissue. These receptors were obtained from a man in his forties or fifties with non-small cell lung cancer. CDR3s include the opening cysteine and the closing phenylalanine or tryptophan. A D gene is named only where the DNA matches it firmly. Expanded clones are given a class, and other clones once, few, many or no size at all.

size,D,V,J,DNA,CDR3
many,TRBD1,TRBV24-1,TRBJ2-5,TGTGCCACCGGGACAGTAGAGACCCAGTACTTC,CATGTVETQYF
NA,TRBD2,TRBV2,TRBJ2-1,TGTGCCAGCAGATCGTCGACTAGCGGGGTGAATGAGCCGCTCTTC,CASRSSTSGVNEPLF
NA,TRBD2,TRBV6-1,TRBJ2-1,TGTGCCAGCAGCCAATTGGCGGGAGTGCCCTACAATGAGCAGTTCTTC,CASSQLAGVPYNEQFF
medium-sized,NA,TRBV7-6,TRBJ2-1,TGTGCCAGCAGCCCCCCGAGCAGAAATGAGCAGTTCTTC,CASSPPSRNEQFF
few,TRBD1,TRBV12-3/TRBV12-4,TRBJ1-1,TGTGCCAGCAGGGGGACAGGTTGGAACACTGAAGCTTTCTTT,CASRGTGWNTEAFF
NA,NA,TRBV14,TRBJ1-1,TGTGCCTCTGGGGAGGGCACTGAAGCTTTCTTT,CASGEGTEAFF
medium-sized,NA,TRBV2,TRBJ1-2,TGTGCCAGCAGTGAGCAACAGAATACAGGCTACACCTTC,CASSEQQNTGYTF
NA,NA,TRBV5-1,TRBJ2-1,TGCGCCAGCAGCCAGGACACTGACAATGAGCAGTTCTTC,CASSQDTDNEQFF
many,NA,TRBV24-1,TRBJ2-1,TGTGCCACCAGTGATAGCGATTTCGGGTTCAATGAGCAGTTCTTC,CATSDSDFGFNEQFF
once,NA,TRBV4-2,TRBJ1-2,TGTGCCAGCAGCCAAGATCGAGCTACCACCGGGTATGGCTACACCTTC,CASSQDRATTGYGYTF
few,NA,TRBV7-2,TRBJ1-1,TGTGCCAGCAGCTATCATTCAACTGAAGCTTTCTTT,CASSYHSTEAFF
NA,NA,TRBV2,TRBJ2-7,TGTGCCAGCAGCTCGGGACACCACGTCGGGAGACAGTACTTC,CASSSGHHVGRQYF
NA,NA,TRBV24-1,TRBJ1-5,TGTGCCGCCGGGAGGGCGAATCAGTCCCAGCATTTT,CAAGRANQSQHF
NA,TRBD1,TRBV5-1,TRBJ1-2,TGCGCCAGCAGCTTAGACAGGGGTGGCTATGGCTACACCTTC,CASSLDRGGYGYTF
NA,NA,TRBV30,TRBJ1-2,TGTGCCCGGAGTAAAACAGGGAGAGGTGGAGGCTACACCTTC,CARSKTGRGGGYTF
few,NA,TRBV7-9,TRBJ2-6,TGTGCCAGCAGCTTTAGGGGGGCTGGGGCCAACGTCCTGACTTTC,CASSFRGAGANVLTF
many,NA,TRBV6-1,TRBJ2-1,TGTGCCAGCACTCGAGAGAGCTCCTACAATGAGCAGTTCTTC,CASTRESSYNEQFF
many,TRBD1,TRBV10-1,TRBJ1-2,TGCGCCAGCACCCACCCGGACAGGGAGCGTGGCTACACCTTC,CASTHPDRERGYTF
NA,NA,TRBV3-1,TRBJ2-1,TGTGCCAGCAGCCAAGTGGGAGGAGGGAATGAGCAGTTCTTC,CASSQVGGGNEQFF
medium-sized,NA,TRBV7-8,TRBJ1-6,TGTGCCAGCAGACAAGAGTCAGAGATCTTAACGTCACCCCTCCACTTT,CASRQESEILTSPLHF
many,TRBD1,TRBV19,TRBJ1-2,TGTGCCAGTAGTTTGCAGGGACAGTACTATGGCTACACCTTC,CASSLQGQYYGYTF
NA,NA,TRBV5-6,TRBJ1-1,TGTGCCAGCACGAGATTGGGACTACTCGGCGACACTGAAGCTTTCTTT,CASTRLGLLGDTEAFF
many,NA,TRBV20-1,TRBJ1-2,TGCAGTGCTAGAGTGAGCAGGGGAAGGTCCCTCACCTTC,CSARVSRGRSLTF
NA,TRBD1,TRBV12-3/TRBV12-4,TRBJ1-1,TGTGCCAGCAGCGGACAGGGACTCACTGAAGCTTTCTTT,CASSGQGLTEAFF
NA,NA,TRBV25-1,TRBJ1-1,TGTGCCAGCTCGTCCCGGAGGAACACTGAAGCTTTCTTT,CASSSRRNTEAFF
NA,NA,TRBV3-1,TRBJ2-7,TGTGCCAGCAGCAAAGGGCAGGGAAGGTACGAGCAGTACTTC,CASSKGQGRYEQYF
many,TRBD1,TRBV12-3/TRBV12-4,TRBJ2-1,TGTGCTACCGGGACAGGGGTTAATGAGCAGTTCTTC,CATGTGVNEQFF
many,NA,TRBV27,TRBJ1-5,TGTGCCAGCAGTCCCCAATGGGCCTCTGGAAATCAGCCCCAGCATTTT,CASSPQWASGNQPQHF
few,NA,TRBV19,TRBJ2-7,TGTGCCAGTAGACCCGGTGGCGCCGCGGGGGCCGAGCAGTACTTC,CASRPGGAAGAEQYF